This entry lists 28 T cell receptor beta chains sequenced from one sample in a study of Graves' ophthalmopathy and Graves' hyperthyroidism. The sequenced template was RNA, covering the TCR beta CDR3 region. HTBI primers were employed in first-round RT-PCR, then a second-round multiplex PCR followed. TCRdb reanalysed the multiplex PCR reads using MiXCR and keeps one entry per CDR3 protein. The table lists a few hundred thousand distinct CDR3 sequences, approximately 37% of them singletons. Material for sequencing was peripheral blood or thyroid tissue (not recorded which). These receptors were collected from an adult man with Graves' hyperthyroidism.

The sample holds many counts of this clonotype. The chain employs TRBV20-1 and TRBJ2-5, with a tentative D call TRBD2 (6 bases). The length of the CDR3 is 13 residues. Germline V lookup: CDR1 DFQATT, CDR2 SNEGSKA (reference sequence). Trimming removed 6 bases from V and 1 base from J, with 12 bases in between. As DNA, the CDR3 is TGCAGTGCCCATGGAGGGGTCCAAGAGACCCAGTACTTC. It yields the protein CSAHGGVQETQYF.

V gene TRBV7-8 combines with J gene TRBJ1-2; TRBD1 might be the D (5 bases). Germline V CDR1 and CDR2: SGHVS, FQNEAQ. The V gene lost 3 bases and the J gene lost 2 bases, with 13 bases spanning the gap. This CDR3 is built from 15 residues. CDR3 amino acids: CASSFSRGGNYGYTF. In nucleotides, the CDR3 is TGTGCCAGCAGCTTTTCTCGGGGCGGAAACTATGGCTACACCTTC.

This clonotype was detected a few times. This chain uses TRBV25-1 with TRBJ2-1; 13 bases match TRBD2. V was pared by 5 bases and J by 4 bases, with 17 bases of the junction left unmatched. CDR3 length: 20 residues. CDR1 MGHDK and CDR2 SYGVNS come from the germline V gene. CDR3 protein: CASSTAIGLAGARGYNEQFF. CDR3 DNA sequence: TGTGCCAGCAGTACAGCAATCGGACTAGCGGGAGCGAGAGGGTACAATGAGCAGTTCTTC.

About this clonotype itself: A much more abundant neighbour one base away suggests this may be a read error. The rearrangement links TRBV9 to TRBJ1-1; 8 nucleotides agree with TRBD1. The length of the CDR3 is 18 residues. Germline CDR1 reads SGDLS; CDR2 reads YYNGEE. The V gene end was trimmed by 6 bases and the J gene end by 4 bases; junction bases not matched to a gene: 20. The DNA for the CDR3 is TGTGCCAGCACCCCAGGACAGGGCGTCGGTCCGACGACCACTGAAGCTTTCTTT. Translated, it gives CASTPGQGVGPTTTEAFF.

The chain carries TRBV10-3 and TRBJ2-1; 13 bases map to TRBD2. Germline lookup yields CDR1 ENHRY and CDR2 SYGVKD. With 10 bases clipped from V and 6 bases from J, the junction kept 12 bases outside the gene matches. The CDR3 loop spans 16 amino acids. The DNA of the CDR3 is TGTGCCACTTACCCCGGACTAGCGGGAGTGGGCAATGAGCAGTTCTTC. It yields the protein CATYPGLAGVGNEQFF.

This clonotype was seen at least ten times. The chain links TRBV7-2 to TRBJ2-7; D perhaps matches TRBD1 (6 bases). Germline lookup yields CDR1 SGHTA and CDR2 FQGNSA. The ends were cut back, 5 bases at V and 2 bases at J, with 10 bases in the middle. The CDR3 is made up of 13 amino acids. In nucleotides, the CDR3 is TGTGCCAGCAGCACGGACAGCACCTACGAGCAGTACTTC. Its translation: CASSTDSTYEQYF.

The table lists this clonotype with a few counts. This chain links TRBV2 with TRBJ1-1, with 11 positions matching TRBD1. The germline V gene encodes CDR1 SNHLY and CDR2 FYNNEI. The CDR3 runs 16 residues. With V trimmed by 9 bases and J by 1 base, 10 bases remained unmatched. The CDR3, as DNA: TGTGCCAGTTTATGGACAGGGGGCAGGGGGAACACTGAAGCTTTCTTT. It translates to CASLWTGGRGNTEAFF.

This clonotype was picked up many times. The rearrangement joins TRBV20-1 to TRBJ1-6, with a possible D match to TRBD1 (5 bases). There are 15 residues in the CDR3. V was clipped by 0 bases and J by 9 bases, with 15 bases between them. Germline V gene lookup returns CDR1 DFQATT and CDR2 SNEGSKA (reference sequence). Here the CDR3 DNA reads TGCAGTGCTAGAGACGAGGGGCAGGAGAGTTCACCCCTCCACTTT. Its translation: CSARDEGQESSPLHF.

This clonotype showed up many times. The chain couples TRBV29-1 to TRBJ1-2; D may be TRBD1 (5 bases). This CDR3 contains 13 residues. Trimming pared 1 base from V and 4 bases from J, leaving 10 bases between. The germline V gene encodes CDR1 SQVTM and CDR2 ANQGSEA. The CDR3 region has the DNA TGCAGCGTTGAAGCGTGGCAGGGCTATGGCTACACCTTC. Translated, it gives CSVEAWQGYGYTF.

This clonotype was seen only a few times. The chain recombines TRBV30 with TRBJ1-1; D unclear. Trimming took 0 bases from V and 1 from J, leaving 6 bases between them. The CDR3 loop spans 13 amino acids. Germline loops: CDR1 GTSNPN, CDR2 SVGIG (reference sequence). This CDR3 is CAWSVAGNTEAFF. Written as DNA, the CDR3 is TGTGCCTGGAGTGTAGCGGGGAACACTGAAGCTTTCTTT.

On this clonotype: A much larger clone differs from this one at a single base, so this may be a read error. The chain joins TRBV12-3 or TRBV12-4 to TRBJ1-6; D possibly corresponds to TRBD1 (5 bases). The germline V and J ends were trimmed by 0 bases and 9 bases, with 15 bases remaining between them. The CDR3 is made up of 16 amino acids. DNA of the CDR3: TGTGCCAGCAGTTTAGCTACGGGACCGTTAAGTTCACCCCTCCACTTT. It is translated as CASSLATGPLSSPLHF.

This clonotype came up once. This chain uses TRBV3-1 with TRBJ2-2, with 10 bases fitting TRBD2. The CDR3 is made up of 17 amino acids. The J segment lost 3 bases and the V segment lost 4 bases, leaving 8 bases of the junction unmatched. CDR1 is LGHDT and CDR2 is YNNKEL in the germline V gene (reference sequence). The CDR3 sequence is CASSPVVLAGYTGELFF. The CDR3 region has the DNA TGTGCCAGCAGCCCGGTGGTACTAGCGGGGTACACCGGGGAGCTGTTTTTT.

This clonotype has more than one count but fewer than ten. CDR3: CSGQGYEQYF. CDR3 bases: TGCAGCGGACAGGGCTACGAGCAGTACTTC. V gene TRBV29-1 combines with J gene TRBJ2-7; TRBD1 aligns across 7 bases. Germline-derived CDR1 and CDR2 are SQVTM and ANQGSEA. Trimming cost V 7 bases and J 3 bases; bases outside gene matches: 0. The length of the CDR3 is 10 residues.

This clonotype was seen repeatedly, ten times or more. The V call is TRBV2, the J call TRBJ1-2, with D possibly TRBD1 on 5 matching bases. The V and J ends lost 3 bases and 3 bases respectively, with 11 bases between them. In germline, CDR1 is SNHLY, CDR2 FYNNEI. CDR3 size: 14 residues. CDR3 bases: TGTGCCAGCAGTGAGAGAGGCAGGGACTATGGCTACACCTTC. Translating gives CASSERGRDYGYTF. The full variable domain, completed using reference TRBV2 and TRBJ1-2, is EPEVTQTPSHQVTQMGQEVILRCVPISNHLYFYWYRQILGQKVEFLVSFYNNEISEKSEIFDDQFSVERPDGSNFTLKIRSTKLEDSAMYFCASSERGRDYGYTFGSGTRLTVV.

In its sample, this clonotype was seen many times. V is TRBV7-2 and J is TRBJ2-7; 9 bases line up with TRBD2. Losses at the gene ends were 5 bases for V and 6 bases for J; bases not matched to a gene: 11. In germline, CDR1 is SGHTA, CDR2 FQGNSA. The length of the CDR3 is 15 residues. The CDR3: CASSQMWTSVPEQYF. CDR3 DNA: TGTGCCAGCAGCCAAATGTGGACTAGCGTCCCCGAGCAGTACTTC.

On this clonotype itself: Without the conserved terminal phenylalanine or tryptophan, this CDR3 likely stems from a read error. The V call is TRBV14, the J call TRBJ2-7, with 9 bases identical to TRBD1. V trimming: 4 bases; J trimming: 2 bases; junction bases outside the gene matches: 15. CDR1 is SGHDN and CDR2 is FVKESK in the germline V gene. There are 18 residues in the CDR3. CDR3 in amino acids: CASSPMVGTGSRPYEQYL. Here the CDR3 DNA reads TGTGCCAGCAGCCCTATGGTGGGGACAGGGTCTCGACCCTACGAGCAGTACCTC.

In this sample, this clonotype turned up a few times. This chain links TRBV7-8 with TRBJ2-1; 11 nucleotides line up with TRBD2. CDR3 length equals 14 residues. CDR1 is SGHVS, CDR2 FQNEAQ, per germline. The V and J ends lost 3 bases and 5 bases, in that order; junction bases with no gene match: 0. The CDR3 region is CASSLTSGNNEQFF. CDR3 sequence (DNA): TGTGCCAGCAGCTTGACTAGCGGGAACAATGAGCAGTTCTTC. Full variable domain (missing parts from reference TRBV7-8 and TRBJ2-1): GAGVSQSPRYKVAKRGQDVALRCDPISGHVSLFWYQQALGQGPEFLTYFQNEAQLDKSGLPSDRFFAERPEGSVSTLKIQRTQQEDSAVYLCASSLTSGNNEQFFGPGTRLTVL.

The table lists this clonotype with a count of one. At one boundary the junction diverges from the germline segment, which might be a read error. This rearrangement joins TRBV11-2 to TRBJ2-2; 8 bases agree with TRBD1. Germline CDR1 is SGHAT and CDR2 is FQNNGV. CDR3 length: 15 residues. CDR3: CAGSMTRGQIGELFF. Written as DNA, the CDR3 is TGTGCCGGCAGCATGACCAGGGGGCAAATCGGGGAGCTGTTTTTT.

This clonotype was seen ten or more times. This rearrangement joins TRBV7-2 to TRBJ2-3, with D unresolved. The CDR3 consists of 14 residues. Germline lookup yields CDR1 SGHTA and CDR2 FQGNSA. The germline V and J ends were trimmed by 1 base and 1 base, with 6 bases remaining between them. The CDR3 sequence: CASSLGPGTDTQYF. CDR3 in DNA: TGTGCCAGCAGCTTAGGGCCAGGCACAGATACGCAGTATTTT.

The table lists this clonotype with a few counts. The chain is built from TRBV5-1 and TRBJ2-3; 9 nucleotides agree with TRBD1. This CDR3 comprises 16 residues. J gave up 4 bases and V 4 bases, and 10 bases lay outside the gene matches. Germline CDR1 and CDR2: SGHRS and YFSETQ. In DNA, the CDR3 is TGCGCCAGCAGCCCACGGACAGGGGAGGTCCCAGATACGCAGTATTTT. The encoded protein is CASSPRTGEVPDTQYF.

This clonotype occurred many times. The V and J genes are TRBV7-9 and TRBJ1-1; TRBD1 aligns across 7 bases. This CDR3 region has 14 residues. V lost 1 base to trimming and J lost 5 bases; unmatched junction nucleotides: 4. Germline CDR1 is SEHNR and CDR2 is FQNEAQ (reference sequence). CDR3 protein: CASSLDQGGTEAFF. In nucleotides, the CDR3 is TGTGCCAGCAGCTTAGATCAGGGGGGAACTGAAGCTTTCTTT.

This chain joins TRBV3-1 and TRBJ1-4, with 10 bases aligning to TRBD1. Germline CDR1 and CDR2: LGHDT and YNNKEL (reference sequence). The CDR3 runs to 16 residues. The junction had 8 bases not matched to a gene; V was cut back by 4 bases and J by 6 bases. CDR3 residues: CASSLSGTGEYEKLFF. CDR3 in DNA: TGTGCCAGCAGCCTTTCCGGGACAGGGGAATATGAAAAACTGTTTTTT.

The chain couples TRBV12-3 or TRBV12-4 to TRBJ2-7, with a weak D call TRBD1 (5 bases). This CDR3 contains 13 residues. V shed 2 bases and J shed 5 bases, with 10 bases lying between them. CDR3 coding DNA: TGTGCCAGCAGTTTAAGGGGTATGGACGAGCAGTACTTC. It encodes CASSLRGMDEQYF.

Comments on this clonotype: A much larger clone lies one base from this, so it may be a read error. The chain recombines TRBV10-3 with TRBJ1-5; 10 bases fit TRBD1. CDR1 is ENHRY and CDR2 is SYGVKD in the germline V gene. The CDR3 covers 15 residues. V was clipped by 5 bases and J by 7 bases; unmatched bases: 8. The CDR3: CAISQRDRGGQPQHF. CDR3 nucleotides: TGTGCCATCAGTCAGAGGGACAGGGGAGGGCAGCCCCAGCATTTT.

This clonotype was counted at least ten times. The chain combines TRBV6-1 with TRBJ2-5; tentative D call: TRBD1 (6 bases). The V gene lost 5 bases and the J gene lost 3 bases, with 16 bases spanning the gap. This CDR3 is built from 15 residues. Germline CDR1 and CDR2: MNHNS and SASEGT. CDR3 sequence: CASSRLQGRKETQYF. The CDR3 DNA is TGTGCCAGCAGTCGATTACAGGGCCGCAAAGAGACCCAGTACTTC.

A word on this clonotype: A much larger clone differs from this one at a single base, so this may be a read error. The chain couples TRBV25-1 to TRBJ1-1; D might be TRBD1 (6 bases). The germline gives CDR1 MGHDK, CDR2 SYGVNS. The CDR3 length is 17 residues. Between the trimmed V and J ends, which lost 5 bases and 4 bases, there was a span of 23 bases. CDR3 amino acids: CASSLKALGGQSTEAFF. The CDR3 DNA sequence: TGTGCCAGCAGTTTAAAGGCGTTAGGGGGTCAGAGCACTGAAGCTTTCTTT.

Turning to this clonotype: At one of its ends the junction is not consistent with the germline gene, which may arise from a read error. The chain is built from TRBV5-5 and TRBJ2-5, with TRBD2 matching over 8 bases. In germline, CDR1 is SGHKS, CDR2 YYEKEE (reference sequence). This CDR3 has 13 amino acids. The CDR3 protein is CASSPDGGGTQYF. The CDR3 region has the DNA TGCGCCAGCAGCCCCGACGGGGGGGGGACCCAGTACTTC.

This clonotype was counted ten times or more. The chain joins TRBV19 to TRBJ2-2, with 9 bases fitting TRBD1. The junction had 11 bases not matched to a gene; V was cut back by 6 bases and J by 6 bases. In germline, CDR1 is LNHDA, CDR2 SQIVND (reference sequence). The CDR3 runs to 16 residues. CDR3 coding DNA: TGTGCCAGTAGATTGGCGGGACAGGGAGGTCCCGGGGAGCTGTTTTTT. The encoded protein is CASRLAGQGGPGELFF. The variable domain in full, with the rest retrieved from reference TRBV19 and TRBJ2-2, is DGGITQSPKYLFRKEGQNVTLSCEQNLNHDAMYWYRQDPGQGLRLIYYSQIVNDFQKGDIAEGYSVSREKKESFPLTVTSAQKNPTAFYLCASRLAGQGGPGELFFGEGSRLTVL.